The 17 T cell receptor beta chains below all came from one sample that was sequenced in a study of T cell changes during pregnancy in multiple sclerosis. The data were produced by immunoSEQ multiplex PCR, yet TCRdb's version contains in-frame clones alone and is incomplete. The sample carries some 46,000 clones, over 90% recorded once. Here the sequenced sample was peripheral blood, taken in the third trimester of pregnancy. These receptors came from a female donor with multiple sclerosis, enrolled in a pregnancy study.

The rearrangement uses TRBV18 and TRBJ2-1; 10 positions agree with TRBD1. Looked up from germline, CDR1 is KGHSH and CDR2 is LQKENI. This CDR3 is built from 14 residues. V trimming: 3 bases; J trimming: 12 bases; junction bases outside the gene matches: 8. The CDR3 spells CASSPDRGRTWQFF. CDR3 in DNA: TGTGCCAGCTCACCCGACAGGGGGCGGACCTGGCAGTTCTTC.

The CDR3 DNA is TGTGCCAGAAGTTCCGACAGGGGTCCGCATGATGAGCAGTTCTTC. Translating gives CARSSDRGPHDEQFF. V is TRBV5-3 and J is TRBJ2-1; 8 nucleotides agree with TRBD1. TRBV5-3 counts as an open reading frame of uncertain function. Trimming cost V 5 bases and J 8 bases; bases outside gene matches: 12. CDR3 length equals 15 residues.

The chain is built from TRBV14 and TRBJ2-1, with D perhaps matching TRBD2 (5 bases). CDR3 length: 14 residues. Trimming removed 0 bases from V and 7 bases from J, with 10 bases in between. Germline assignment: CDR1 SGHDN and CDR2 FVKESK. CDR3: CASSQDLAVNEQFF. CDR3 in DNA: TGTGCCAGCAGCCAAGATCTAGCAGTTAATGAGCAGTTCTTC.

V and J are TRBV5-4 and TRBJ2-7; the D gene is possibly TRBD2 (6 bases). CDR3 length equals 14 residues. Germline V gives CDR1 SGHNT, CDR2 YYREEE (reference sequence). Trimming pared 0 bases from V and 9 bases from J, leaving 16 bases between. CDR3 nucleotides: TGTGCCAGCAGCTTGGTAGGTAGCGGAGCTGGGCAGTACTTC. It specifies CASSLVGSGAGQYF.

This rearrangement joins TRBV19 to TRBJ2-1; 9 positions agree with TRBD2. The length of the CDR3 is 19 residues. V dropped 3 bases and J dropped 6; count of bases not matched to a gene: 18. Per the germline V gene, CDR1 is LNHDA and CDR2 is SQIVND (reference sequence). DNA for the CDR3: TGTGCCAGTAGTATGGGGAATTGGCGGGAGGGCCCGAATCCCAATGAGCAGTTCTTC. Encoded protein: CASSMGNWREGPNPNEQFF.

The chain has TRBV27 and TRBJ1-1; 8 nucleotides match TRBD1. The trim removed 5 bases at V and 0 bases at J, leaving 8 bases unmatched. The germline CDR1 and CDR2 sequences are MNHEY and SMNVEV (reference sequence). This CDR3 contains 16 residues. CDR3: CASSIRTGKMNTEAFF. Written as DNA, the CDR3 is TGTGCCAGCAGTATCAGGACAGGGAAAATGAACACTGAAGCTTTCTTT.

V and J are TRBV11-3 and TRBJ1-5, with a tentative D call TRBD1 (6 bases). V dropped 5 bases and J dropped 5 bases, with 19 bases sitting between them. The CDR3 is 16 residues long. Germline assignment: CDR1 SGHNT and CDR2 YENEEA. The CDR3 DNA sequence: TGTGCCAGCAGCCCGTTACCACAGGGAGGGGATCAGCCCCAGCATTTT. This encodes CASSPLPQGGDQPQHF.

This rearrangement joins TRBV19 to TRBJ2-2, with TRBD2 matching 9 bases. V trimming: 9 bases; J trimming: 6 bases; junction bases outside the gene matches: 11. This CDR3 spans 15 amino acids. Germline assignment: CDR1 LNHDA and CDR2 SQIVND (reference sequence). This CDR3 is CASRSGLAGPGELFF. Written as DNA, the CDR3 is TGTGCCAGCCGCTCGGGGCTAGCGGGACCCGGGGAGCTGTTTTTT. Based on the CDR3 plus reference TRBV19 and TRBJ2-2, the full variable domain is DGGITQSPKYLFRKEGQNVTLSCEQNLNHDAMYWYRQDPGQGLRLIYYSQIVNDFQKGDIAEGYSVSREKKESFPLTVTSAQKNPTAFYLCASRSGLAGPGELFFGEGSRLTVL.

This chain uses TRBV4-1 with TRBJ2-1; D possibly corresponds to TRBD2 (6 bases). Per germline, CDR1 MGHRA and CDR2 YSYEKL. The length of the CDR3 is 16 residues. The ends were cut back, 0 bases at V and 5 bases at J, with 14 bases in the middle. The CDR3 nucleotides are TGCGCCAGCAGCCAAGACGGGACGGGAGCTGACAATGAGCAGTTCTTC. Protein: CASSQDGTGADNEQFF.

CDR3 coding DNA: TGTGCCACCGGGACTGGATCTGGTAATGAGCAGTTCTTC. Its translation is CATGTGSGNEQFF. The chain employs TRBV27 and TRBJ2-1, with a possible D match to TRBD2 (6 bases). V lost 10 bases, J lost 7 bases, and 17 bases lay in between. The CDR3 consists of 13 residues. Germline V gives CDR1 MNHEY, CDR2 SMNVEV (reference sequence).

A single count supports this clone. The V and J genes are TRBV11-2 and TRBJ1-3; D uncertain. Germline V gene data show CDR1 as SGHAT and CDR2 as FQNNGV. V was shortened by 3 bases and J by 9 bases, with 6 bases between the two germline ends. The CDR3 is 11 residues long. The CDR3 region has the DNA TGTGCCAGCAGCTTTGAGAGCACCATATATTTT. Translated: CASSFESTIYF.

The chain combines TRBV10-2 with TRBJ2-3; the D gene is possibly TRBD2 (5 bases). The CDR3 runs 14 residues. Germline loops: CDR1 WSHSY, CDR2 SAAADI. Trimming shortened V by 4 bases and J by 3 bases, and 11 bases separated the two germline ends. The CDR3 DNA sequence: TGCGCCAGCAGTGGGACTTTGAGTACAGATACGCAGTATTTT. Translation: CASSGTLSTDTQYF.

The J gene is TRBJ1-5, the V gene TRBV10-3, with 9 bases fitting TRBD1. V lost 8 bases, J lost 1 base, and 6 bases stayed unmatched. The CDR3 is 15 amino acids. In germline, CDR1 is ENHRY, CDR2 SYGVKD. The CDR3 DNA is TGTGCCATCCGGGCCGGGACAGGGAGCAATCAGCCCCAGCATTTT. Its translation is CAIRAGTGSNQPQHF.

The chain combines TRBV28 with TRBJ2-1; 10 nucleotides line up with TRBD1. V was pared by 6 bases and J by 7 bases, with 9 bases of the junction left unmatched. The V gene's germline CDR1 is MDHEN and CDR2 SYDVKM. This CDR3 has 15 amino acids. CDR3 sequence (DNA): TGTGCCAGCAGCCCGACCGGGACAGGGGTTAATGAGCAGTTCTTC. It codes for CASSPTGTGVNEQFF.

The chain is built from TRBV9 and TRBJ2-1; 7 bases are shared with TRBD1. The CDR3 runs 15 residues. The germline CDR1 and CDR2 sequences are SGDLS and YYNGEE. V shed 4 bases, J shed 5 bases, and the junction held 9 bases outside the gene matches. CDR3 region: CASSRGGALDNEQFF. In DNA form, the CDR3 reads TGTGCCAGCAGCCGAGGGGGCGCCCTAGACAATGAGCAGTTCTTC.

This chain uses TRBV27 with TRBJ2-7; 14 nucleotides align to TRBD2. This CDR3 spans 17 amino acids. Per the germline V gene, CDR1 is MNHEY and CDR2 is SMNVEV (reference sequence). V trimming: 5 bases; J trimming: 6 bases; junction bases outside the gene matches: 12. CDR3 nucleotides: TGTGCCAGCAGTCTTTACGGACTAGCGGGAGGTGTCGGCGAGCAGTACTTC. It is translated as CASSLYGLAGGVGEQYF.

The chain is built from TRBV5-8 and TRBJ2-1; D is unresolved. The length of the CDR3 is 15 residues. Per germline, CDR1 SGHTS and CDR2 YDEGEE. V lost 2 bases, J lost 0 bases, and 9 bases lay in between. CDR3 amino acids: CASSFAVSSYNEQFF. In nucleotides, the CDR3 is TGTGCCAGCAGCTTCGCGGTTAGCTCCTACAATGAGCAGTTCTTC. The complete variable domain, with remaining parts taken from reference TRBV5-8 and TRBJ2-1, reads EAGVTQSPTHLIKTRGQQATLRCSPISGHTSVYWYQQALGLGLQFLLWYDEGEERNRGNFPPRFSGRQFPNYSSELNVNALELEDSALYLCASSFAVSSYNEQFFGPGTRLTVL.